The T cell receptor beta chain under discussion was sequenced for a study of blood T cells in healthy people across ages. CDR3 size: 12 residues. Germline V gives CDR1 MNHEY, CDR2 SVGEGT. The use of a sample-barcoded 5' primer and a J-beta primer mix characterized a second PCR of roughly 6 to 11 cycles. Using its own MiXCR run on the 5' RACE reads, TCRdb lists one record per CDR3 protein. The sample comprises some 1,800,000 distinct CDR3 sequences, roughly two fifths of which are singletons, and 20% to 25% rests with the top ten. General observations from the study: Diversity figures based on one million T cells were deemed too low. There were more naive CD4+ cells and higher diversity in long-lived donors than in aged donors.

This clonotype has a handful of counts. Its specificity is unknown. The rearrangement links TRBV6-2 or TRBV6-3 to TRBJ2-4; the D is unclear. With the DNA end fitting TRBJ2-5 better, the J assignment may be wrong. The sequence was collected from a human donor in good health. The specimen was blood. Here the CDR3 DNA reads TGTGCCGCAGCATGGGGAAAAGAGACCCAGTACTTC. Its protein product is CAAAWGKETQYF.